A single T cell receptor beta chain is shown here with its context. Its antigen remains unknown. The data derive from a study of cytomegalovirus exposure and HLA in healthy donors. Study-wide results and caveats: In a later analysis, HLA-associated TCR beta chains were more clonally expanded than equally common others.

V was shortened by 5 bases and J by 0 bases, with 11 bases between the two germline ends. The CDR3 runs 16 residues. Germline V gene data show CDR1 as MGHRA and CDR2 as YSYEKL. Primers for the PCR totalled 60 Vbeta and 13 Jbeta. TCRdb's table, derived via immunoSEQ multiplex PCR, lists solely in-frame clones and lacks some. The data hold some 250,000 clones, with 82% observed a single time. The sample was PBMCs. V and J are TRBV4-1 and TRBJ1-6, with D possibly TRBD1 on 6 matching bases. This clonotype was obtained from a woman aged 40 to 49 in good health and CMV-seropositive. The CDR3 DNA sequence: TGCGCCAGCAGCGCCACAGGGAGCTCCTATAATTCACCCCTCCACTTT. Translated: CASSATGSSYNSPLHF.